Listed below are T cell receptor beta chains from one sample, sequenced in a study of response to subunit inactivated influenza vaccine. TCRdb re-derived calls from the RT-PCR reads in MiXCR, one entry per CDR3 protein. This sample has around 600,000 distinct CDR3 sequences; about 11% occur once, and the top ten carry 9.5% to 12%. These data also formed part of another study, on T cells expressing NK-cell markers.

The starting material was PBMCs from blood, obtained on the day of vaccination. These receptors all stem from a man aged 50 to 60 who received an inactivated influenza vaccine. CDR3s leave out the opening cysteine and the closing phenylalanine or tryptophan.

V	J	CDR3
TRBV5-6	TRBJ2-1	ATTVRDRSDNEQF
TRBV14	TRBJ2-5	ASSQGLAGSLQETQY
TRBV20-1	TRBJ1-4	SAKDNEKLF
TRBV11-2	TRBJ2-3	ASSQGQDTQY
TRBV4-2	TRBJ2-1	ASSQDLFALAGGYEQF
TRBV20-1	TRBJ2-1	SARGPIPYNEQF
TRBV5-1	TRBJ2-1	ASSFTSGDYNEQF
TRBV20-1	TRBJ2-7	SACVVGEERNEQY
TRBV20-1	TRBJ1-6	SARQGESYNSPLH
TRBV20-1	TRBJ2-3	SAPGQGADTQY
TRBV27	TRBJ2-7	ASSLTGGRYEQY
TRBV7-2	TRBJ2-7	ASSLAFQPYEQY
TRBV11-2	TRBJ2-1	ASSFRAGPTNEQF
TRBV6-5	TRBJ2-7	ASSSPGTGDSYEQY
TRBV6-1	TRBJ1-2	ASSEVLSSNYGYT
TRBV5-1	TRBJ2-7	ASSQGQLFSYEQY
TRBV20-1	TRBJ1-1	SARKAVNTEAF
TRBV5-1	TRBJ1-1	ASSLEGTVNTEAF
TRBV7-9	TRBJ1-1	ASSPLMGDTEAF
TRBV25-1	TRBJ2-7	ASRPQASYEQY
TRBV10-3	TRBJ2-3	AITDRGGDTQY
TRBV2	TRBJ2-6	ASAEHPGANVLT
TRBV29-1	TRBJ2-2	SVGLTGTNTGELF
TRBV6-2/TRBV6-3	TRBJ2-2	ASSYGLAGANTGELF
TRBV25-1	TRBJ2-7	ASSARDFYEQY
TRBV12-3/TRBV12-4	TRBJ1-2	ASSFNTGRGFGYT
TRBV6-5	TRBJ1-4	ASSYSRGQGNEKLF
TRBV5-1	TRBJ2-1	ASSLEVNNEQF
TRBV6-1	TRBJ2-3	ASSESGGSTDTQY
TRBV7-9	TRBJ2-1	ASSFIFNEQF
TRBV6-1	TRBJ2-7	ASSPRQGREQY
TRBV19	TRBJ2-1	ASSDGGGYNEQF
TRBV29-1	TRBJ2-2	SVEDSLTGTSGELF
TRBV5-1	TRBJ2-5	ASSFEGGSETQY
TRBV20-1	TRBJ2-1	SARVPAYNEQF
TRBV27	TRBJ2-1	ASGADSVSYNEQF
TRBV7-2	TRBJ2-7	ASSQGLAGGVQY
TRBV12-3/TRBV12-4	TRBJ1-2	ASSVGSGYT
TRBV7-9	TRBJ1-1	ASSLHMENTEAF
TRBV12-3/TRBV12-4	TRBJ2-7	ASKYQNYEQY
TRBV29-1	TRBJ2-7	SVRGLAGWGLYEQY
TRBV12-3/TRBV12-4	TRBJ1-2	ASSTDRANYGYT
TRBV7-2	TRBJ2-7	ASSLDYSGEQY
TRBV6-1	TRBJ1-6	ASSEARQGTLH
TRBV12-3/TRBV12-4	TRBJ2-3	ASSLNSGGTDTQY
TRBV3-1	TRBJ2-6	ASSQDWRLTPLSGANVLT
TRBV30	TRBJ2-7	AWMANGAKN
TRBV20-1	TRBJ1-4	SASVLGQGNEKLF
TRBV20-1	TRBJ2-7	SAIGLAGSYEQY